The present TCR beta chain was sequenced within a study of early T cells in non-severe SARS-CoV-2 infection. Looking at the study overall: Alpha and beta chains were unpaired, from unsorted whole-blood bulk RNA.

Unique molecular identifiers were affixed to single, distinct cDNA molecules. MiXCR was run by TCRdb on the 5' RACE reads, yielding one entry per CDR3 protein. The sample lists 63,000 or so distinct CDR3 sequences, roughly 10% occurring once. Whole-study results and caveats: Comparison of clonotypes with VDJdb favored anti-spike CD8 responses while missing private and CD4 specificities.

The ends were cut back, 1 base at V and 0 bases at J, with 17 bases in the middle. Germline lookup yields CDR1 LGHNA and CDR2 YSLEER. The CDR3 has 18 residues. This clonotype was detected ten times or more. What it binds is not known. The chain employs TRBV4-3 and TRBJ2-3; D is possibly TRBD2 (6 bases). The receptor was derived from an adult who was a healthcare worker with PCR-confirmed SARS-CoV-2 infection or an uninfected control (not recorded which). The sample here was whole blood, taken at baseline. This CDR3 reads CASSQGYGEDTSTDTQYF. The CDR3 nucleotides read TGCGCCAGCAGCCAAGGGTACGGGGAGGATACTAGCACAGATACGCAGTATTTT.